What follows is one T cell receptor (beta chain) and its context. Its antigen is not known. Repertoires were sampled repeatedly during chemoradiotherapy. Assay: immunoSEQ multiplex PCR; the TCRdb copy retains only in-frame clones and omits some. The sample includes several thousand clones, about 80% of them seen just once. The source of the sample is a study of chemoradiotherapy in HPV16-positive cancers. Study-level results: Functional assays defining HPV-specific T cells used only a couple of HPV16-positive patients. Non-HPV-specific T cells did not expand in tumors during treatment, whereas candidate HPV-specific clones and E7-related motifs did.

The germline CDR1 and CDR2 sequences are LNHDA and SQIVND (reference sequence). V gave up 8 bases and J gave up 2 bases, with 9 bases separating them. The CDR3 extends over 12 amino acids. The J gene is TRBJ1-2, the V gene TRBV19; no reliable D call. The sequencing here drew on tumor tissue, taken from a patient who underwent chemoradiotherapy. The clonotype originates from a human donor with HPV-associated anogenital cancer. The CDR3 region is CASGPPNYGYTF. For the CDR3, the DNA is TGTGCCAGTGGACCACCGAACTATGGCTACACCTTC. Supplemented by reference TRBV19 and TRBJ1-2, the full variable domain reads DGGITQSPKYLFRKEGQNVTLSCEQNLNHDAMYWYRQDPGQGLRLIYYSQIVNDFQKGDIAEGYSVSREKKESFPLTVTSAQKNPTAFYLCASGPPNYGYTFGSGTRLTVV.